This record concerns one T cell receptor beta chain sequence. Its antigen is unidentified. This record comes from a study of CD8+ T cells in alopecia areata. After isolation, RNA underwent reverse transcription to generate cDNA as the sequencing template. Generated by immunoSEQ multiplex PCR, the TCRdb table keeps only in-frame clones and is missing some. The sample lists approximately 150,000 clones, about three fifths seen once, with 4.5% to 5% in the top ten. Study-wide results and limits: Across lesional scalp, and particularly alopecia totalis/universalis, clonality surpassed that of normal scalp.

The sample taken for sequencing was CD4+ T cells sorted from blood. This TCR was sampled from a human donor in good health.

The CDR3 bases are TGTGCCACCAGCCCGGGACAGGGGCAGGGTCAGCCCCAGCATTTT. It translates to CATSPGQGQGQPQHF. The chain uses TRBV15 and TRBJ1-5; TRBD1 agrees at 10 bases. Germline lookup yields CDR1 LNHNV and CDR2 YYDKDF (reference sequence). With 5 bases clipped from V and 6 bases from J, the junction kept 7 bases outside the gene matches. The length of the CDR3 is 15 residues.